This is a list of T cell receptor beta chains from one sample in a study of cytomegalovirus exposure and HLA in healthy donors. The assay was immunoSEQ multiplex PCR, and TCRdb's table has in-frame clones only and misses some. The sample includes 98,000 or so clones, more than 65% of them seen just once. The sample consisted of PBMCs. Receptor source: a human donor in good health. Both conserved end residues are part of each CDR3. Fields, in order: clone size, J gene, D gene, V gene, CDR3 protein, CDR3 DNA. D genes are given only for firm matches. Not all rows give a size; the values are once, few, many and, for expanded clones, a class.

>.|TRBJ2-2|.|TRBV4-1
CASSQYTQGGGTGELFF
TGCGCCAGCAGCCAATATACTCAGGGAGGGGGTACCGGGGAGCTGTTTTTT
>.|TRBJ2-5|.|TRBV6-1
CASRDIARQETQYF
TGTGCCAGCAGAGATATAGCGCGTCAAGAGACCCAGTACTTC
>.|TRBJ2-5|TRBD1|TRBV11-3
CASSPWTGGETQYF
TGTGCCAGCAGCCCTTGGACAGGGGGCGAGACCCAGTACTTC
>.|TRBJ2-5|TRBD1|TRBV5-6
CASSLDRGRVGRETQYF
TGTGCCAGCAGCTTGGACAGGGGGCGCGTGGGGAGGGAGACCCAGTACTTC
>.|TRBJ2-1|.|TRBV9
CASSPRGQYNEQFF
TGTGCCAGCAGCCCGCGGGGGCAGTACAATGAGCAGTTCTTC
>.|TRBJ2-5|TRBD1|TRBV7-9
CASSLGIGGVGETQYF
TGTGCCAGCAGCTTGGGTATAGGGGGCGTCGGAGAGACCCAGTACTTC
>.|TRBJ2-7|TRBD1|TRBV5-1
CASSHGDRGVRLEQYF
TGCGCCAGCAGTCATGGTGACAGGGGGGTACGTCTCGAGCAGTACTTC
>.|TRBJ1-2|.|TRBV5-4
CASAGQANPSRGYTF
TGTGCCAGCGCAGGGCAGGCTAACCCCTCGCGTGGCTACACCTTC
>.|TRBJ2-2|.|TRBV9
CASSLSSNTGELFF
TGTGCCAGCAGCCTAAGCTCGAACACCGGGGAGCTGTTTTTT
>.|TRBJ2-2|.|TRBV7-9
CASNEGQGNTGELFF
TGTGCCAGCAACGAAGGGCAGGGGAACACCGGGGAGCTGTTTTTT
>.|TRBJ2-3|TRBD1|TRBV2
CASSQDRVFTDTQYF
TGTGCCAGCAGTCAGGACAGGGTCTTTACAGATACGCAGTATTTT
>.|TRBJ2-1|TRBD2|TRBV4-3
CASSLGSGRVDEQFF
TGCGCCAGCAGCCTGGGAAGCGGGAGGGTTGATGAGCAGTTCTTC
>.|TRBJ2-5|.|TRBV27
CASSSRPPDYFVEETQYF
TGTGCCAGCAGTTCGCGCCCTCCAGACTATTTTGTCGAAGAGACCCAGTACTTC
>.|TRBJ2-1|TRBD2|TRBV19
CASSPGLAGEQFF
TGTGCCAGTAGCCCGGGACTAGCGGGAGAGCAGTTCTTC
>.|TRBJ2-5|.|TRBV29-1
CSVEGGQSLVQETQYF
TGCAGCGTTGAAGGAGGACAAAGCCTCGTCCAAGAGACCCAGTACTTC
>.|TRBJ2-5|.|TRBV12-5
CASGFLLSPGHEKETQYF
TGTGCTAGTGGTTTCCTGCTCTCCCCGGGACATGAAAAAGAGACCCAGTACTTC
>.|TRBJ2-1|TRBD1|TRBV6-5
CASSRTGRNYNEQFF
TGTGCCAGCAGTAGGACAGGGCGGAACTACAATGAGCAGTTCTTC
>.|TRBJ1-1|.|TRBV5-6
CASSLGGAGVNTEAFF
TGTGCCAGCAGCCTAGGCGGGGCCGGGGTGAACACTGAAGCTTTCTTT
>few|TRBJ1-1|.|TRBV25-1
CASSESQGISTEAFF
TGTGCCAGCAGTGAATCCCAGGGAATTTCCACTGAAGCTTTCTTT
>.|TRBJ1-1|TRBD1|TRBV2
CASSSGQGRTEAFF
TGTGCCAGCAGTTCCGGACAGGGTCGGACTGAAGCTTTCTTT
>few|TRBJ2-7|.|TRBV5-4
CASSDVGGAGYEQYF
TGTGCCAGCAGCGACGTGGGGGGGGCTGGCTACGAGCAGTACTTC
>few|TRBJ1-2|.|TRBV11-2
CASSLDPGVGANYGYTF
TGTGCCAGCAGCTTAGATCCCGGGGTAGGAGCTAACTATGGCTACACCTTC
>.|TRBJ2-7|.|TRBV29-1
CSVGMGRSEQYF
TGCAGCGTCGGCATGGGGCGCAGCGAGCAGTACTTC
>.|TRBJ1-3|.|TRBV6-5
CASSYSRQVSGNTIYF
TGTGCCAGCAGTTACTCACGACAGGTCTCTGGAAACACCATATATTTT
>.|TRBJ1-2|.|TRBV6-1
CASSEVQGTNYGYTF
TGTGCCAGCAGTGAAGTTCAGGGGACTAACTATGGCTACACCTTC
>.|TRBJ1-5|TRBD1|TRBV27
CASSYRGYSNQPQHF
TGTGCCAGCAGCTACAGGGGCTATAGCAATCAGCCCCAGCATTTT
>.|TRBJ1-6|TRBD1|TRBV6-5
CASSRGQAYNSPLHF
TGTGCCAGCAGCCGAGGACAGGCCTATAATTCACCCCTCCACTTT
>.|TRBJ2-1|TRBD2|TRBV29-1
CSVAGTSGINEQFF
TGCAGCGTTGCCGGGACTAGCGGAATCAATGAGCAGTTCTTC
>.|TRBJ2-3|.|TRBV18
CASSPRQAASTDTQYF
TGTGCCAGCTCGCCTCGACAGGCCGCTAGCACAGATACGCAGTATTTT
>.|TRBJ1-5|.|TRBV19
CASSQGNGANQPQHF
TGTGCCAGTAGCCAGGGGAATGGGGCTAATCAGCCCCAGCATTTT
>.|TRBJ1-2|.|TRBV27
CASSFTGIPMGGYTF
TGTGCCAGCAGTTTCACAGGGATACCTATGGGTGGCTACACCTTC
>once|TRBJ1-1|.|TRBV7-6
CASSPQGKVTEAFF
TGTGCCAGCAGCCCACAGGGTAAAGTCACTGAAGCTTTCTTT
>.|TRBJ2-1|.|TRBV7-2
CASSSWRAVSYNEQFF
TGTGCCAGCAGCTCATGGCGGGCGGTCTCCTACAATGAGCAGTTCTTC
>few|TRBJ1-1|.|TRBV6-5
CASSHAGKNTEAFF
TGTGCCAGCAGTCACGCGGGGAAGAACACTGAAGCTTTCTTT
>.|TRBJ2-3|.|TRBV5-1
CASSLETRGDTQYF
TGCGCCAGCAGCTTGGAGACGAGAGGAGATACGCAGTATTTT
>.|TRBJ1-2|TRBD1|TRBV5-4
CASSNTLGQGSNYGYTF
TGTGCCAGCAGCAACACCCTTGGACAGGGGTCTAACTATGGCTACACCTTC
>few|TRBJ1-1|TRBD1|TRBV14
CASSQVDRATEAFF
TGTGCCAGCAGCCAAGTTGACAGGGCCACTGAAGCTTTCTTT
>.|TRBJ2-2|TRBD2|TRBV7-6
CASSLVGLAGAYTGELFF
TGTGCCAGCAGCTTAGTAGGACTAGCGGGGGCGTACACCGGGGAGCTGTTTTTT
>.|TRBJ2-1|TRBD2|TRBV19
CASSTLAGASPRNEQFF
TGTGCCAGTAGTACCCTAGCGGGGGCCTCACCACGGAATGAGCAGTTCTTC
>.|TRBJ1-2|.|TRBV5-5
CASSFPDSYGYTF
TGTGCCAGCAGCTTTCCGGACAGCTATGGCTACACCTTC
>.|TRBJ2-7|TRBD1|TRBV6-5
CASSYRTGIDYEQYF
TGTGCCAGCAGTTACAGGACAGGGATAGACTACGAGCAGTACTTC
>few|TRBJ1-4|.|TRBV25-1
CASSEYRAGGEKLFF
TGTGCCAGCAGTGAATATAGAGCGGGCGGTGAAAAACTGTTTTTT